The subject of this entry is one T cell receptor beta chain. There are 14 residues in the CDR3. V lost 9 bases and J 0 bases, leaving 14 bases between the germline ends. The germline V gene encodes CDR1 LNHDA and CDR2 SQIVND (reference sequence). The sample belongs to a study of blood T cell repertoires in COVID-19. Across the study: There were acute and convalescent COVID-19 samples, and they came from the United States, Italy and Spain.

Here immunoSEQ multiplex PCR was the method, and the copy in TCRdb shows in-frame clones only, minus some. The table records around 200,000 clones, approximately 91% of them present only once. The chain joins TRBV19 to TRBJ1-1; maybe TRBD1 (5 bases). The sample was peripheral blood. The sequence derives from a man aged 35 to 55 with acute or convalescent COVID-19. CDR3 DNA sequence: TGTGCCAGCTTCAGGGAAGGGTTGAACACTGAAGCTTTCTTT. This codes for CASFREGLNTEAFF.